The 15 T cell receptor beta chains below were found in one sample sequenced in a study of T cells expressing NK-cell markers. From its re-call of the 5' RACE reads, TCRdb lists each CDR3 protein once, without DNA. The repertoire table contains some 500,000 distinct CDR3 sequences. Sample: blood T cells: a sorted CD56 or NKG2C T cell subset, CD4+ or CD8+ T cells, or bulk PBMC T cells (not recorded which). The receptors come from a woman aged 45-65 years in good health.

The chain is built from TRBV20-1 and TRBJ2-1; the TRBD2 assignment by TCRdb is unverifiable without DNA. Germline CDR1 DFQATT, CDR2 SNEGSKA (reference sequence). This CDR3 comprises 20 residues. The CDR3 loop is CSASFDSPQTSGRNGNEQFF.

This sequence joins TRBV20-1 and TRBJ1-3. The CDR3 runs to 15 residues. CDR1 and CDR2 from the germline V gene are DFQATT and SNEGSKA (reference sequence). The CDR3 sequence is CSARGGPFSGNTIYF.

This chain joins TRBV9 and TRBJ2-1; the TCRdb D gene call, TRBD2, has no DNA to confirm it. Germline lookup yields CDR1 SGDLS and CDR2 YYNGEE. The CDR3 has 19 residues. The CDR3 is CASSAGLEGLGGAVNEQFF.

CDR3 sequence: CASSFNPGVNSGNTIYF. The chain uses TRBV11-2 and TRBJ1-3; TCRdb indicates TRBD1, and absent DNA this call remains unverified. CDR1 and CDR2 (germline): SGHAT, FQNNGV. The CDR3 spans 17 residues.

This chain uses TRBV5-1 with TRBJ1-1; checking the TCRdb D call of TRBD1 is not possible without DNA. CDR1 is SGHRS, CDR2 YFSETQ, per germline. This CDR3 spans 15 amino acids. CDR3 loop: CASRLGQTGNTEAFF.

The rearrangement joins TRBV7-2 to TRBJ1-3. Germline values: CDR1 SGHTA, CDR2 FQGNSA. This CDR3 is 15 amino acids long. The CDR3 spells CASSLGGLSGNTIYF.

This chain connects TRBV6-5 to TRBJ2-6; TCRdb's D call of TRBD1 is untestable without DNA. Germline loops: CDR1 MNHEY, CDR2 SVGAGI. CDR3 length: 16 amino acids. The CDR3 loop reads CASSYLQGAGANVLTF.

The chain links TRBV20-1 to TRBJ1-5. The CDR3 is 15 residues long. CDR1 and CDR2 (germline): DFQATT, SNEGSKA (reference sequence). CDR3 sequence reads: CSARDSISSNQPQHF.

This chain uses TRBV30 with TRBJ2-1. CDR3 length: 15 residues. Germline assignment: CDR1 GTSNPN and CDR2 SVGIG (reference sequence). CDR3 sequence: CAWRSLGMAYNEQFF.

This chain connects TRBV6-5 to TRBJ2-3. Germline V lookup: CDR1 MNHEY, CDR2 SVGAGI. The CDR3 consists of 14 residues. The CDR3 region is CASSVAQPTDTQYF.

V and J are TRBV5-1 and TRBJ1-3; TCRdb names TRBD1, which stays unverified in the absence of DNA. CDR3 length: 16 amino acids. Germline V gives CDR1 SGHRS, CDR2 YFSETQ. CDR3 sequence: CASRPSTGPSGNTIYF.

The gene calls are TRBV24-1 and TRBJ2-1; there is no DNA to check the TCRdb D call of TRBD2. Germline CDR1 reads KGHDR; CDR2 reads SFDVKD. CDR3 length: 16 amino acids. The CDR3 protein is CATSDPGLAGDNEQFF.

The chain is built from TRBV29-1 and TRBJ1-6; TCRdb calls TRBD1, which cannot be checked without DNA. CDR3 length: 13 residues. Germline assignment: CDR1 SQVTM and CDR2 ANQGSEA. Here the CDR3 reads CSAATGSNSPLHF.

This chain connects TRBV5-1 to TRBJ2-7. Germline assignment: CDR1 SGHRS and CDR2 YFSETQ. The CDR3 totals 15 residues. This chain's CDR3 is CASSLGFGVIYEQYF. Full variable domain (rest looked up from reference TRBV5-1 and TRBJ2-7): KAGVTQTPRYLIKTRGQQVTLSCSPISGHRSVSWYQQTPGQGLQFLFEYFSETQRNKGNFPGRFSGRQFSNSRSEMNVSTLELGDSALYLCASSLGFGVIYEQYFGPGTRLTVT.

The chain has TRBV24-1 and TRBJ1-2. Germline V gene sequence: CDR1 KGHDR, CDR2 SFDVKD. The CDR3 is made up of 13 amino acids. This CDR3 reads CATSEGWNYGYTF.